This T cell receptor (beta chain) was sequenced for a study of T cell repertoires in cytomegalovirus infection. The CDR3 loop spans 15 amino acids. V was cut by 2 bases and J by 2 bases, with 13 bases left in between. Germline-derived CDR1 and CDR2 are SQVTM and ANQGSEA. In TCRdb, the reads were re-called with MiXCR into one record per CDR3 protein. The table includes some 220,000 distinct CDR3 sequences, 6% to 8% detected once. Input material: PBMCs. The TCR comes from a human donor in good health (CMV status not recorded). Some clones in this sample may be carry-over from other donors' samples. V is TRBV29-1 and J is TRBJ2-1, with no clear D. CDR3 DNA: TGCAGCGTTGAACCCCAGGTGACAACCTACAATGAGCAGTTCTTC. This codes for CSVEPQVTTYNEQFF.